These 6 T cell receptor beta chains were sequenced from one sample in a study of identical twins. TCRdb redid the calling of the 5' RACE reads with MiXCR, one entry per CDR3 protein. The repertoire holds under 250,000 distinct CDR3 sequences, with roughly 7.5% as singletons. These data are also associated with another study on yellow fever vaccine responses in identical twins.

Sequenced material: memory (CD45RO+) T cells sorted from blood. Receptors were obtained from a woman aged 18-35 years in good health.

The chain links TRBV20-1 to TRBJ2-5; tentatively, D is TRBD2 (7 bases). Trimming took off 3 bases at V and 4 bases at J, with 21 bases between the two ends. Germline CDR1 DFQATT, CDR2 SNEGSKA (reference sequence). The CDR3 extends over 16 amino acids. The CDR3 reads CSASGFRGRAPETQYF. The CDR3 nucleotides are TGCAGTGCTAGCGGGTTTAGGGGGAGGGCCCCAGAGACCCAGTACTTC.

This chain joins TRBV25-1 and TRBJ2-1, with 8 bases fitting TRBD2. The junction had 17 bases not matched to a gene; V was cut back by 3 bases and J by 1 base. The V gene's germline CDR1 is MGHDK and CDR2 SYGVNS. This CDR3 contains 20 residues. CDR3 sequence reads: CASSELTPKSGGLSYNEQFF. The CDR3 DNA is TGTGCCAGCAGTGAGCTCACACCCAAGAGCGGGGGCCTATCCTACAATGAGCAGTTCTTC.

This clonotype occurred a few times. The J gene is TRBJ2-1, the V gene TRBV7-6, with 10 bases matching TRBD1. This CDR3 has 17 amino acids. CDR1 and CDR2 (germline): SGHVS, FNYEAQ. V trimming: 5 bases; J trimming: 2 bases; junction bases outside the gene matches: 9. The DNA of the CDR3 is TGTGCCAGCAGCCTCATCCCCGGACAGGGGGCCTACAATGAGCAGTTCTTC. Its protein product is CASSLIPGQGAYNEQFF.

This clonotype was seen many times. This chain links TRBV6-6 with TRBJ1-2; possibly TRBD1 for D (5 bases). Trimming removed 2 bases at V and 6 bases at J, with 7 bases between. Germline assignment: CDR1 MNHNY and CDR2 SVGAGI (reference sequence). The CDR3 is 12 amino acids. The DNA for the CDR3 is TGTGCCAGCAGTTACAGGGGCGATGGCTACACCTTC. It is translated as CASSYRGDGYTF.

The table lists this clonotype with many counts. The chain links TRBV29-1 to TRBJ2-7; maybe TRBD2 (5 bases). The germline CDR1 and CDR2 sequences are SQVTM and ANQGSEA. The CDR3 spans 11 residues. Trimming took off 7 bases at V and 5 bases at J, with 12 bases between the two ends. The CDR3 protein is CSATRNDEQYF. The CDR3 DNA sequence: TGCAGCGCTACTAGGAACGACGAGCAGTACTTC.

This clonotype was seen at least ten times. The chain joins TRBV6-4 to TRBJ2-1, with 9 bases fitting TRBD1. This CDR3 spans 15 amino acids. Germline V gives CDR1 MRHNA, CDR2 SNTAGT. V lost 2 bases and J lost 1; bases outside the gene matches: 0. CDR3 sequence: CASSDGTGSYNEQFF. As DNA, the CDR3 is TGTGCCAGCAGTGACGGGACAGGGTCCTACAATGAGCAGTTCTTC.